This TCR beta chain was found in a study of response to subunit inactivated influenza vaccine. The study's findings and limits: New T cells are recruited in small numbers by each seasonal influenza vaccination, according to the authors' suggestion.

TCRdb re-called the RT-PCR reads with MiXCR, one entry per CDR3 protein. The sample holds more than 700,000 distinct CDR3 sequences; 21% are singletons and the top ten take 10%. CDR3 length: 15 amino acids. Germline V gives CDR1 MDHEN, CDR2 SYDVKM. Trimming took 6 bases from V and 1 from J, leaving 10 bases between them. In regard to this clonotype: Its antigen is still unknown.

This chain joins TRBV28 and TRBJ2-6; unclear D gene. The sequencing used PBMCs from blood, collected around 5 days after vaccination. This receptor was obtained from a man in his fifties or sixties who received an inactivated influenza vaccine. In nucleotides, the CDR3 is TGTGCCAGCAGCCCATCCTATTCTGGGGCCAACGTCCTGACTTTC. It is translated as CASSPSYSGANVLTF.